This TCR beta chain was obtained from a study of molecular identifiers for immune sequencing clone quantification. Study-wide results and limits: Barcode sharing among identical TCR molecules could make large clones appear smaller. Amid over 900,000 naive cells, spiked Jurkat TCR RNA from one cell was reportedly still detectable.

Listed TCR primers and previously described methods were used for bulk TCR libraries. A single record per CDR3 protein comes from TCRdb applying MiXCR to the PCR reads. The sample shows some 100,000 distinct CDR3 sequences, 19% of them seen only once. The authors sorted naive CD8 T cells as CD8+CD4-CCR7+CD45RA+. V was pared by 4 bases and J by 6 bases, with 17 bases between. CDR1 and CDR2 (germline): SGHTA, FQGNSA. CDR3 size: 15 residues. There are many counts of this clonotype. Its antigen remains unknown. Sequencing was performed on naive CD8+ T cells from blood, with Jurkat cell RNA spiked in. Regarding subset: FACS-sorted CD8+CD4-CCR7+CD45RA+ naive T cells. The chain recombines TRBV7-2 with TRBJ2-3; D could derive from TRBD1 or TRBD2 (5 bases each). The clonotype was recovered from a human donor in good health. Some libraries in this study had Jurkat cell RNA spiked in. CDR3 in amino acids: CASSYRQTTGDTQYF. In DNA form, the CDR3 reads TGTGCCAGCAGCTATCGACAGACTACTGGCGATACGCAGTATTTT.